The 5 T cell receptor beta chains presented below share a single source sample, sequenced in a study of human T cells and chemical hapten exposure. Time point of the sample: pre-sensitization, week 0. Stated treatment: therapeutic diphenylcyclopropenone sensitization with weekly scalp DPC. A single record per CDR3 protein comes from TCRdb applying MiXCR to the RACE reads. Of about 39,000 distinct CDR3 sequences in the sample, 12% were seen once. Source: whole blood, taken in connection with sensitization to the hapten diphenylcyclopropenone (DPC). Receptors were obtained from a woman aged 25-40 years with alopecia areata. Some clones in this sample may be carry-over from other donors' samples.

This clonotype was seen a handful of times. The V call is TRBV7-2, the J call TRBJ2-1, with TRBD2 matching over 10 bases. The J segment lost 2 bases and the V segment lost 1 base, leaving 5 bases of the junction unmatched. The CDR3 has 17 residues. Per germline, CDR1 SGHTA and CDR2 FQGNSA. The CDR3 DNA follows: TGTGCCAGCAGCTTAGTGGCTAGCGGGGGCGCCTACAATGAGCAGTTCTTC. This translates into CASSLVASGGAYNEQFF.

The chain is built from TRBV5-1 and TRBJ2-7, with TRBD2 matching 12 bases. V gave up 7 bases and J gave up 7 bases; unmatched junction bases: 12. Germline V gene data show CDR1 as SGHRS and CDR2 as YFSETQ. This CDR3 is built from 15 residues. The CDR3 spells CASGSTSGGPIEQYF. CDR3 coding DNA: TGCGCCAGCGGCTCCACTAGCGGGGGGCCTATTGAGCAGTACTTC.

This sequence joins TRBV4-2 and TRBJ2-1; D may be TRBD2 (5 bases). This CDR3 is built from 14 residues. The germline CDR1 and CDR2 sequences are LGHNA and YNFKEQ. V was trimmed by 4 bases and J by 5 bases, leaving 12 bases between them. The CDR3 DNA sequence: TGTGCCAGCAGCCCAGACTATTTGGACAATGAGCAGTTCTTC. It encodes CASSPDYLDNEQFF.

The rearrangement uses TRBV7-2 and TRBJ2-2; D gene unclear. V lost 2 bases, J lost 5 bases, and 6 bases lay in between. Germline V gene lookup returns CDR1 SGHTA and CDR2 FQGNSA. This CDR3 is built from 13 residues. In DNA, the CDR3 is TGTGCCAGCAGCTTAAAGGGTACCGGGGAGCTGTTTTTT. It codes for CASSLKGTGELFF.

In its sample, this clonotype was seen many times. The chain carries TRBV20-1 and TRBJ2-1; D possibly corresponds to TRBD2 (6 bases). This CDR3 is built from 15 residues. Trimming took 5 bases from V and 4 from J, leaving 18 bases between them. Germline CDR1 reads DFQATT; CDR2 reads SNEGSKA (reference sequence). CDR3 region: CSALSRGGWYNEQFF. The CDR3 nucleotides are TGCAGTGCTCTTAGCCGGGGAGGTTGGTACAATGAGCAGTTCTTC.